This entry concerns a single T cell receptor beta chain. Its antigen remains unknown. TCRdb's copy holds only in-frame clones and misses some; the assay was immunoSEQ multiplex PCR. The sample contains 30,000 to 35,000 clones, roughly 62% of which appear only once. The record originates from a study of vaccination effects on CD4 cells after COVID-19. Prior to sequencing, the ViraFEST assay stimulated PBMC with viral peptide pools, which expanded the antigen-specific CD4+ T cells. Subsequent to a culture period of about ten days, CD4+ T cells were isolated. Testing of the vaccine recipients showed negative nucleocapsid antibodies and no prior SARS-CoV-2 infection. Both day 3 and day 7 saw half the medium replaced with IL-2 medium. Points from the study as a whole: Cross-reaction with common cold coronaviruses was seen in only 1 of 255 vaccine-induced clones from healthy vaccinees.

The CDR3 covers 18 residues. Germline lookup yields CDR1 MDHEN and CDR2 SYDVKM. V lost 7 bases, J lost 0 bases, and 22 bases lay in between. The specimen was CD4+ T cells from PBMCs cultured with HCoV-229E spike peptides, collected before COVID-19 vaccination. This chain connects TRBV28 to TRBJ1-5; tentative D call: TRBD1 (5 bases). The receptor's source is a human donor who received a COVID-19 vaccine. CDR3 coding DNA: TGTGCCAGCACCCCGGGACGGAATCCTCATTATAGCAATCAGCCCCAGCATTTT. This codes for CASTPGRNPHYSNQPQHF.